One T cell receptor beta chain is described in this entry. TCRdb's table, derived via immunoSEQ multiplex PCR, lists solely in-frame clones and lacks some. Of about 270,000 clones listed, over 80% are singletons. The data derive from a study of blood T cell repertoires in COVID-19. Germline loops: CDR1 LGHNA, CDR2 YSLEER. This CDR3 region has 13 residues. V shed 6 bases, J shed 10 bases, and the junction held 5 bases outside the gene matches. The receptor was derived from a woman aged 30 to 39 with acute COVID-19. Sequenced material: PBMCs or T cells enriched from blood (not recorded which). This chain uses TRBV4-3 with TRBJ2-1; the match to TRBD2 covers 11 bases. For the CDR3, the DNA is TGCGCCAGCAGGTTAGCGGGAGGGGAAGAGCAGTTCTTC. It translates to CASRLAGGEEQFF.